The 29 T cell receptor beta chains reported below all come from one sample, sequenced in a study of graft-versus-host responses after intestinal transplantation. Sequenced by immunoSEQ multiplex PCR; TCRdb stores in-frame clones only, minus some. The sample includes roughly 77,000 clones, about 90% of them seen just once. Antigen specificity for these receptors is unknown. Sequencing used unstimulated CD8+ T cells sorted from spleen or lymph node cells, obtained before intestinal transplant. The source is a human donor who received an intestinal transplant.

The chain couples TRBV6-5 to TRBJ2-7, with 10 nucleotides matching TRBD2. The CDR3 has 14 amino acids. Germline V gene sequence: CDR1 MNHEY, CDR2 SVGAGI. After removal of 5 bases from V and 4 bases from J, the junction contained 5 bases not matched to a gene. The CDR3 nucleotides read TGTGCCAGCAGTGAACAGCGGGGGGGTTACGAGCAGTACTTC. It is translated as CASSEQRGGYEQYF.

The V and J genes are TRBV7-8 and TRBJ1-2; D remains ambiguous. The length of the CDR3 is 13 residues. From germline, CDR1 is SGHVS and CDR2 FQNEAQ. The ends were cut back, 3 bases at V and 4 bases at J, with 9 bases in the middle. The CDR3 is CASSFGSTYGYTF. Here the CDR3 DNA reads TGTGCCAGCAGCTTCGGGTCCACCTATGGCTACACCTTC.

The chain is built from TRBV18 and TRBJ1-2; D gene ambiguous. Germline CDR1 reads KGHSH; CDR2 reads LQKENI. V was cut by 3 bases and J by 3 bases, with 11 bases left in between. This CDR3 is 14 amino acids long. The CDR3 here is CASSPFSTDYGYTF. CDR3 sequence (DNA): TGTGCCAGCTCACCGTTTTCAACAGACTATGGCTACACCTTC.

The chain employs TRBV13 and TRBJ2-7, with TRBD2 identical over 8 bases. Germline-derived CDR1 and CDR2 are PRHDT and FYEKMQ (reference sequence). The trim removed 2 bases at V and 12 bases at J, leaving 9 bases unmatched. The CDR3 extends over 13 amino acids. CDR3 loop: CASSLLRGGHTYF. CDR3 nucleotide sequence: TGTGCCAGCAGCTTACTCCGGGGGGGCCATACGTACTTC.

The chain uses TRBV2 and TRBJ2-3; 8 positions agree with TRBD2. Germline assignment: CDR1 SNHLY and CDR2 FYNNEI. Unmatched junction bases numbered 6, after V lost 8 bases and J lost 5 bases. This CDR3 spans 13 amino acids. The CDR3 loop reads CASQTSEGDTQYF. The CDR3 nucleotides read TGTGCCAGCCAGACTAGCGAAGGAGATACGCAGTATTTT. Variable domain in full (rest from reference TRBV2 and TRBJ2-3): EPEVTQTPSHQVTQMGQEVILRCVPISNHLYFYWYRQILGQKVEFLVSFYNNEISEKSEIFDDQFSVERPDGSNFTLKIRSTKLEDSAMYFCASQTSEGDTQYFGPGTRLTVL.

This chain links TRBV2 with TRBJ1-3, with D perhaps TRBD1 (6 bases). Germline-derived CDR1 and CDR2 are SNHLY and FYNNEI. V was shortened by 8 bases and J by 7 bases, with 9 bases between the two germline ends. The CDR3 is made up of 11 amino acids. Here the CDR3 DNA reads TGTGCCAGCGCAGGGGTTAACACCATATATTTT. Its protein product is CASAGVNTIYF.

This chain links TRBV10-3 with TRBJ1-5; D unclear. V was cut by 0 bases and J by 11 bases, with 26 bases left in between. The V gene's germline CDR1 is ENHRY and CDR2 SYGVKD. This CDR3 spans 18 amino acids. In DNA form, the CDR3 reads TGTGCCATCAGTGAGTCGAGAGGAGGCAGCCGATCGATCATGGCCCAGCATTTT. Its translation: CAISESRGGSRSIMAQHF.

V and J are TRBV5-1 and TRBJ1-2; 7 bases match TRBD1. Trimming cost V 4 bases and J 8 bases; bases outside gene matches: 11. The CDR3 spans 14 residues. The germline CDR1 and CDR2 sequences are SGHRS and YFSETQ. The CDR3 loop is CASSLSTGSPGYTF. The CDR3 DNA is TGCGCCAGCAGCCTATCGACAGGGAGTCCAGGCTACACCTTC. The full variable domain, rest sourced from reference TRBV5-1 and TRBJ1-2, is KAGVTQTPRYLIKTRGQQVTLSCSPISGHRSVSWYQQTPGQGLQFLFEYFSETQRNKGNFPGRFSGRQFSNSRSEMNVSTLELGDSALYLCASSLSTGSPGYTFGSGTRLTVV.

This clone is a singleton in its sample. The chain uses TRBV19 and TRBJ2-7, with a tentative D call TRBD1 (6 bases). V lost 3 bases to trimming and J lost 0 bases, with 9 bases between them. Germline lookup yields CDR1 LNHDA and CDR2 SQIVND (reference sequence). The length of the CDR3 is 14 residues. This chain's CDR3 is CASSMGDNSYEQYF. The CDR3 DNA reads as TGTGCCAGTAGTATGGGGGACAACTCCTACGAGCAGTACTTC.

V usage is TRBV10-3 and J usage is TRBJ1-6, with D possibly TRBD1 on 6 matching bases. Looked up from germline, CDR1 is ENHRY and CDR2 is SYGVKD. There are 15 residues in the CDR3. V lost 5 bases, J lost 6 bases, and 14 bases lay in between. CDR3: CAISPNRAINSPLHF. In DNA, the CDR3 is TGTGCCATCAGTCCGAACAGGGCCATTAATTCACCCCTCCACTTT.

This clone was recorded once. This chain links TRBV11-2 with TRBJ1-4; 7 bases are shared with TRBD1. With V trimmed by 6 bases and J by 0 bases, 13 bases remained unmatched. In germline, CDR1 is SGHAT, CDR2 FQNNGV. CDR3 size: 18 residues. The CDR3 DNA reads TGTGCCAGCAGGGTAACCGGGACAGCCACTCCAACTAATGAAAAACTGTTTTTT. As protein: CASRVTGTATPTNEKLFF.

The V gene is TRBV28, the J gene TRBJ2-7, with D perhaps matching TRBD1 (6 bases). Germline assignment: CDR1 MDHEN and CDR2 SYDVKM. V shed 7 bases and J shed 0 bases, with 10 bases lying between them. This CDR3 has 13 amino acids. CDR3 nucleotide sequence: TGTGCCAGCACCCAACAGGGCTCCTACGAGCAGTACTTC. Its translation is CASTQQGSYEQYF.

The chain employs TRBV5-4 and TRBJ2-1; TRBD2 agrees at 10 bases. V shed 7 bases and J 4 bases; nucleotides not matched to a gene: 11. The germline V gene has CDR1 SGHNT and CDR2 YYREEE (reference sequence). CDR3 size: 16 residues. The CDR3 DNA follows: TGTGCCAGCCGAGTGACACAGCGGGAGGGATACAATGAGCAGTTCTTC. As protein: CASRVTQREGYNEQFF. The whole variable domain, filled in from reference TRBV5-4 and TRBJ2-1, reads ETGVTQSPTHLIKTRGQQVTLRCSSQSGHNTVSWYQQALGQGPQFIFQYYREEENGRGNFPPRFSGLQFPNYSSELNVNALELDDSALYLCASRVTQREGYNEQFFGPGTRLTVL.

The table lists this clone with a count of one. The V call is TRBV15, the J call TRBJ1-1; D possibly corresponds to TRBD1 (6 bases). Trimming left V 6 bases short and J 12 bases short, with 17 bases between. CDR1 and CDR2 (germline): LNHNV, YYDKDF (reference sequence). The CDR3 has 12 residues. CDR3 residues: CATRRHRARSFF. The DNA for the CDR3 is TGTGCCACCAGAAGGCACAGGGCGAGATCTTTCTTT.

This clone was observed a single time. The chain joins TRBV20-1 to TRBJ1-1; D is unresolved. V was shortened by 6 bases and J by 0 bases, with 2 bases between the two germline ends. This CDR3 comprises 10 residues. The germline CDR1 and CDR2 sequences are DFQATT and SNEGSKA (reference sequence). CDR3 amino acids: CSALNTEAFF. CDR3 sequence (DNA): TGCAGTGCCTTGAACACTGAAGCTTTCTTT.

J is TRBJ1-4 and V is TRBV15; TRBD1 aligns across 8 bases. The ends lost 3 bases at V and 8 bases at J; junction bases unmatched: 11. The CDR3 runs 16 residues. CDR1 and CDR2 (germline): LNHNV, YYDKDF (reference sequence). CDR3 in DNA: TGTGCCACCAGCAGTGGATCGACAGGGGTTAACGAAAAACTGTTTTTT. Protein: CATSSGSTGVNEKLFF.

The gene calls are TRBV5-4 and TRBJ1-1, with D maybe TRBD1 (5 bases). The CDR3 contains 12 residues. The germline gives CDR1 SGHNT, CDR2 YYREEE (reference sequence). Trimming stripped 5 bases from V and 8 bases from J, with 13 bases between. The CDR3 DNA follows: TGTGCCAGCAGTTGGGGGAGGACAGAAGCTTTCTTT. Protein: CASSWGRTEAFF.

The gene calls are TRBV28 and TRBJ2-7; the D gene is possibly TRBD2 (7 bases). Trimming removed 7 bases from V and 2 bases from J, with 27 bases in between. Germline V gene sequence: CDR1 MDHEN, CDR2 SYDVKM. The CDR3 contains 18 residues. CDR3 sequence: CASNPGGRWAPVPYEQYF. The CDR3 coding sequence is TGTGCCAGCAACCCCGGGGGGCGGTGGGCCCCGGTTCCCTACGAGCAGTACTTC.

The chain joins TRBV5-6 to TRBJ2-3; 7 bases align to TRBD2. Germline CDR1 SGHDT, CDR2 YYEEEE. The CDR3 loop spans 14 amino acids. Trimming at V came to 1 base and at J to 1 base, leaving 0 bases not matched to a gene. Written as DNA, the CDR3 is TGTGCCAGCAGCTTGACTAGCGGCACAGATACGCAGTATTTT. It translates to CASSLTSGTDTQYF.

This chain joins TRBV9 and TRBJ1-1; 7 positions agree with TRBD1. Trimming cost V 3 bases and J 0 bases; bases outside gene matches: 5. CDR3 size: 15 residues. Germline-derived CDR1 and CDR2 are SGDLS and YYNGEE. The chain's CDR3 is CASSAGTVMNTEAFF. CDR3 nucleotide sequence: TGTGCCAGCAGCGCCGGGACAGTCATGAACACTGAAGCTTTCTTT.

This rearrangement joins TRBV4-2 to TRBJ1-5, with 8 positions matching TRBD1. The CDR3 extends over 16 amino acids. Germline V gene data show CDR1 as LGHNA and CDR2 as YNFKEQ. Trimming took 0 bases from V and 0 from J; bases not matched to a gene: 1. CDR3: CASSQETGGSNQPQHF. In DNA, the CDR3 is TGTGCCAGCAGCCAAGAAACAGGGGGTAGCAATCAGCCCCAGCATTTT.

In its sample, this clone was seen a few times. The J gene is TRBJ1-3, the V gene TRBV4-2; 7 bases fit TRBD1. Germline loops: CDR1 LGHNA, CDR2 YNFKEQ. CDR3 length: 15 residues. Trimming took 0 bases from V and 4 from J; bases not matched to a gene: 3. The CDR3 DNA is TGTGCCAGCAGCCAAGATCGGGACAGCGGAAACACCATATATTTT. It encodes CASSQDRDSGNTIYF.

V gene TRBV7-8 combines with J gene TRBJ1-5, with D unclear. CDR3 size: 12 residues. V lost 5 bases, J lost 4 bases, and 6 bases lay in between. CDR1 and CDR2 from the germline V gene are SGHVS and FQNEAQ. CDR3 in amino acids: CASSPLNQPQHF. In DNA form, the CDR3 reads TGTGCCAGCAGCCCACTTAATCAGCCCCAGCATTTT. The full variable domain, in which reference TRBV7-8 and TRBJ1-5 provide the parts outside the CDR3, is GAGVSQSPRYKVAKRGQDVALRCDPISGHVSLFWYQQALGQGPEFLTYFQNEAQLDKSGLPSDRFFAERPEGSVSTLKIQRTQQEDSAVYLCASSPLNQPQHFGDGTRLSIL.

The gene calls are TRBV14 and TRBJ2-1; TRBD2 agrees at 7 bases. CDR3 length: 12 residues. Germline CDR1 is SGHDN and CDR2 is FVKESK. With 6 bases clipped from V and 9 bases from J, the junction kept 5 bases outside the gene matches. The CDR3 here is CASSHSGPEQFF. DNA for the CDR3: TGTGCCAGCAGTCATAGCGGGCCTGAGCAGTTCTTC.

This chain uses TRBV7-8 with TRBJ2-1, with D perhaps matching TRBD2 (7 bases). CDR3 length: 15 amino acids. CDR1 and CDR2 from the germline V gene are SGHVS and FQNEAQ. V lost 3 bases and J lost 7, with 16 bases in between. The CDR3 DNA reads as TGTGCCAGCAGCTTTGGGGGGGGGCCTGGAAATGAGCAGTTCTTC. It codes for CASSFGGGPGNEQFF.

This rearrangement joins TRBV15 to TRBJ2-7; a possible D gene is TRBD2 (6 bases). CDR1 LNHNV and CDR2 YYDKDF come from the germline V gene (reference sequence). V lost 0 bases to trimming and J lost 1 base, with 19 bases between them. The CDR3 totals 18 residues. The CDR3 is CATSRDLLRRGLSYEQYF. Written as DNA, the CDR3 is TGTGCCACCAGCAGAGACCTCTTAAGGAGGGGCCTTTCCTACGAGCAGTACTTC.

DNA for the CDR3: TGTGCCAGCAGCTCCCGACAGGGCCCTATGTACGAGCAGTACTTC. Protein product: CASSSRQGPMYEQYF. The rearrangement uses TRBV7-9 and TRBJ2-7, with TRBD1 matching over 7 bases. Germline values: CDR1 SEHNR, CDR2 FQNEAQ (reference sequence). J gave up 4 bases and V 4 bases, and 10 bases lay outside the gene matches. This CDR3 has 15 amino acids.

This chain links TRBV7-9 with TRBJ2-7; no reliable D call. The CDR3 is made up of 12 amino acids. V was shortened by 1 base and J by 6 bases, with 7 bases between the two germline ends. Per germline, CDR1 SEHNR and CDR2 FQNEAQ (reference sequence). CDR3 nucleotides: TGTGCCAGCAGCTTAGGCTACTCCGAGCAGTACTTC. Amino acid sequence: CASSLGYSEQYF.

The chain couples TRBV6-1 to TRBJ1-5; D may be TRBD1 (5 bases). The CDR3 spans 15 residues. The germline CDR1 and CDR2 sequences are MNHNS and SASEGT. The ends were cut back, 5 bases at V and 0 bases at J, with 11 bases in the middle. The CDR3 protein is CASSSDRYSNQPQHF. The CDR3 nucleotides are TGTGCCAGCAGTTCCGACAGATATAGCAATCAGCCCCAGCATTTT.